Sequencing of this T cell receptor beta chain was carried out in a study of T cells in Graves' hyperthyroidism and ophthalmopathy. Germline lookup yields CDR1 SGHAT and CDR2 FQDESV (reference sequence). The V segment lost 6 bases and the J segment 7 bases; nucleotides outside the gene matches: 14. CDR3 size: 16 residues. Authors of the study amplified TCR beta CDR3 regions from RNA transcripts. The HTBI primer set drove a first-round RT-PCR of the TCR CDR3. TCRdb fed the multiplex PCR reads into MiXCR, producing one record per CDR3 protein. The sample has some 500,000 distinct CDR3 sequences, about 24% seen once. Using more than 7.5 ml of fresh peripheral blood, PBMCs were prepared. This clonotype turned up a few times. The antigen remains unidentified. General study findings and limits: Clonotypes that were expanded in thyroid above 0.001 mostly appeared in blood too.

The chain couples TRBV11-1 to TRBJ2-7, with 11 bases identical to TRBD1. Specimen: blood. The sequence was obtained from a woman in her 30s with Graves' ophthalmopathy. In DNA, the CDR3 is TGTGCCAGCAGACACTCCCGGACAGGGGGCTTAGGGGAGCAGTACTTC. This sequence encodes CASRHSRTGGLGEQYF.